These 19 T cell receptor beta chains came from one sample sequenced in a study of T cell changes during pregnancy in multiple sclerosis. Repertoires were generated with immunoSEQ multiplex PCR, while TCRdb's copy carries only in-frame clones and drops some. The data contain 47,000 or so clones, roughly 89% of them singletons. The source material was peripheral blood, sampled after pregnancy. These receptors were obtained from a female donor in good health, enrolled as a control in a pregnancy study.

This rearrangement joins TRBV28 to TRBJ1-3; TRBD1 matches 10 bases. V shed 7 bases and J 3 bases; nucleotides not matched to a gene: 3. Germline assignment: CDR1 MDHEN and CDR2 SYDVKM. The CDR3 covers 14 residues. The CDR3 loop reads CASNRDRGGNTIYF. The CDR3 bases are TGTGCCAGCAACCGGGACAGGGGTGGAAACACCATATATTTT. Variable domain in full (rest from reference TRBV28 and TRBJ1-3): DVKVTQSSRYLVKRTGEKVFLECVQDMDHENMFWYRQDPGLGLRLIYFSYDVKMKEKGDIPEGYSVSREKKERFSLILESASTNQTSMYLCASNRDRGGNTIYFGEGSWLTVV.

The chain uses TRBV6-5 and TRBJ2-2, with a possible D match to TRBD2 (5 bases). Germline V gene sequence: CDR1 MNHEY, CDR2 SVGAGI. The CDR3 sequence is 13 residues long. V dropped 8 bases and J dropped 3 bases, with 10 bases sitting between them. The CDR3: CASEGEDTGELFF. DNA of the CDR3: TGTGCCAGCGAGGGTGAGGACACCGGGGAGCTGTTTTTT.

The rearrangement links TRBV7-8 to TRBJ2-7; 11 bases are shared with TRBD1. Germline V gene data show CDR1 as SGHVS and CDR2 as FQNEAQ. The V gene end was trimmed by 6 bases and the J gene end by 0 bases; junction bases not matched to a gene: 4. CDR3 length: 15 amino acids. CDR3 DNA: TGTGCCAGCAGGGCCGGGACAGGGGGCTCCTACGAGCAGTACTTC. It encodes CASRAGTGGSYEQYF.

As DNA, the CDR3 is TGTGCCAGCAGCTCGGGGGGGAACGCCTATAATTCACCCCTCCACTTT. Protein product: CASSSGGNAYNSPLHF. V gene TRBV5-8 combines with J gene TRBJ1-6; possibly TRBD1 for D (5 bases). The V end was cut by 3 bases, the J end by 2 bases, with 12 bases between. Germline CDR1 is SGHTS and CDR2 is YDEGEE. This CDR3 region has 16 residues.

V gene TRBV29-1 combines with J gene TRBJ2-3; D is ambiguous. Deletions cut 5 bases from V and 2 bases from J, with 8 bases between. The CDR3 totals 12 residues. Germline V lookup: CDR1 SQVTM, CDR2 ANQGSEA. The CDR3 region is CSVWLDTDTQYF. The DNA of the CDR3 is TGCAGCGTTTGGCTAGACACAGATACGCAGTATTTT.

The rearrangement links TRBV28 to TRBJ2-5, with D tentatively TRBD1 (5 bases). Germline assignment: CDR1 MDHEN and CDR2 SYDVKM. Trimming pared 6 bases from V and 3 bases from J, leaving 11 bases between. The CDR3 consists of 13 residues. Written as DNA, the CDR3 is TGTGCCAGCAGGGGTAGGGGAAAAGAGACCCAGTACTTC. Its protein is CASRGRGKETQYF.

V and J are TRBV6-1 and TRBJ1-1; D call uncertain. Trimming left V 6 bases short and J 5 bases short, with 13 bases between. CDR1 is MNHNS and CDR2 is SASEGT in the germline V gene. The CDR3 runs to 13 residues. In DNA form, the CDR3 reads TGTGCCAGCAGGGGTCTGGGAGGAACTGAAGCTTTCTTT. It translates to CASRGLGGTEAFF.

The V and J genes are TRBV6-4 and TRBJ2-3; D not resolved. V lost 6 bases and J lost 2, with 15 bases in between. The germline V gene has CDR1 MRHNA and CDR2 SNTAGT. The CDR3 sequence is 15 residues long. The CDR3 DNA follows: TGTGCCAGCAGCGCGACTGGGTCGGCCACAGATACGCAGTATTTT. The encoded protein is CASSATGSATDTQYF.

This clone was picked up a small number of times. This chain joins TRBV27 and TRBJ2-1; no clear D. V dropped 4 bases and J dropped 0 bases, with 13 bases sitting between them. Germline lookup yields CDR1 MNHEY and CDR2 SMNVEV (reference sequence). The CDR3 contains 16 residues. The CDR3 DNA sequence: TGTGCCAGCAGTTCTAAAGCGCGGTACTCCTACAATGAGCAGTTCTTC. This codes for CASSSKARYSYNEQFF.

This chain connects TRBV29-1 to TRBJ1-2; 7 nucleotides line up with TRBD1. Losses at the gene ends were 2 bases for V and 5 bases for J; bases not matched to a gene: 2. Germline V gives CDR1 SQVTM, CDR2 ANQGSEA. The CDR3 length is 12 residues. CDR3 sequence (DNA): TGCAGCGTTGAACGACAGGGATATGGCTACACCTTC. The encoded protein is CSVERQGYGYTF.

The chain carries TRBV5-1 and TRBJ2-5; 9 bases line up with TRBD1. V gave up 1 base and J gave up 0 bases; unmatched junction bases: 10. This CDR3 is built from 18 residues. Germline V CDR1 and CDR2: SGHRS, YFSETQ. The CDR3 spells CASSLRPGQGMYQETQYF. The CDR3 nucleotides read TGCGCCAGCAGCTTGAGACCCGGACAGGGGATGTACCAAGAGACCCAGTACTTC.

The chain uses TRBV7-8 and TRBJ1-2; weak D call: TRBD1 (5 bases). Trimming stripped 5 bases from V and 6 bases from J, with 16 bases between. The germline gives CDR1 SGHVS, CDR2 FQNEAQ. The CDR3 runs 14 residues. DNA of the CDR3: TGTGCCAGCAGCCCAGGGAGGGAGTTACATGGCTACACCTTC. As protein: CASSPGRELHGYTF.

The rearrangement joins TRBV5-1 to TRBJ1-1; D is perhaps TRBD1 (6 bases). The germline V gene has CDR1 SGHRS and CDR2 YFSETQ. This CDR3 comprises 15 residues. V lost 5 bases and J lost 0, with 14 bases in between. CDR3 residues: CASRGDTTLNTEAFF. Here the CDR3 DNA reads TGCGCCAGCAGGGGGGACACCACTCTGAACACTGAAGCTTTCTTT. Complete variable domain (other parts from reference TRBV5-1 and TRBJ1-1): KAGVTQTPRYLIKTRGQQVTLSCSPISGHRSVSWYQQTPGQGLQFLFEYFSETQRNKGNFPGRFSGRQFSNSRSEMNVSTLELGDSALYLCASRGDTTLNTEAFFGQGTRLTVV.

The chain recombines TRBV27 with TRBJ2-2; D call uncertain. Looked up from germline, CDR1 is MNHEY and CDR2 is SMNVEV (reference sequence). V was shortened by 8 bases and J by 3 bases, with 16 bases between the two germline ends. The CDR3 contains 15 residues. The CDR3 nucleotides read TGTGCCAGCGGTTCCCTAGGAGAGGACACCGGGGAGCTGTTTTTT. This translates into CASGSLGEDTGELFF.

J is TRBJ2-5 and V is TRBV5-8, with TRBD1 matching 7 bases. The ends lost 1 base at V and 9 bases at J; junction bases unmatched: 12. Germline CDR1 reads SGHTS; CDR2 reads YDEGEE. The CDR3 totals 15 residues. CDR3 bases: TGTGCCAGCAGCTTGTGGACAGGTGGATCGGAGGCCCAGTACTTC. It translates to CASSLWTGGSEAQYF.

This clone was detected once. This chain links TRBV11-2 with TRBJ2-5; a possible D gene is TRBD2 (6 bases). Germline CDR1 and CDR2: SGHAT and FQNNGV. V dropped 6 bases and J dropped 5 bases, with 13 bases sitting between them. The CDR3 is 13 amino acids. In DNA form, the CDR3 reads TGTGCCAGCAGTCCACTAGCTCGGGAGACCCAGTACTTC. Translating gives CASSPLARETQYF.

As DNA, the CDR3 is TGTGCCAGCAGTGCCGTGGCCATCACCGGGGAGCTGTTTTTT. It yields the protein CASSAVAITGELFF. V gene TRBV6-4 combines with J gene TRBJ2-2, with D uncertain. In germline, CDR1 is MRHNA, CDR2 SNTAGT. CDR3 length: 14 residues. The germline V and J ends were trimmed by 4 bases and 4 bases, with 10 bases remaining between them.

V is TRBV27 and J is TRBJ2-7; 8 nucleotides align to TRBD2. The V gene's germline CDR1 is MNHEY and CDR2 SMNVEV (reference sequence). The CDR3 loop spans 14 amino acids. The V and J ends lost 5 bases and 3 bases, in that order; junction bases with no gene match: 6. In nucleotides, the CDR3 is TGTGCCAGCAGTAGAGCGGGAGAAGTCTACGAGCAGTACTTC. Translation gives CASSRAGEVYEQYF.

This clone showed up just a few times. V usage is TRBV15 and J usage is TRBJ2-3, with 9 positions matching TRBD2. The J segment lost 1 base and the V segment lost 4 bases, leaving 6 bases of the junction unmatched. Germline V lookup: CDR1 LNHNV, CDR2 YYDKDF (reference sequence). This CDR3 is 16 amino acids long. The CDR3 spells CATSTGRTSGTDTQYF. The DNA of the CDR3 is TGTGCCACCAGCACAGGACGGACTAGCGGCACAGATACGCAGTATTTT.